The following is a T cell receptor (beta chain) sequence with its context. Its antigen is not identified. TCRdb used MiXCR to reprocess the 5' RACE reads, holding one entry per CDR3 protein. The repertoire has 400,000 to 500,000 distinct CDR3 sequences, around 15% of them found once; the top ten carry approximately 1%. The data were obtained in a study of identical twins. Study results and limitations: Beta clonotypes that were abundant in cord blood contained fewer insertions, a pattern absent from memory repertoires. Models underestimated TCR alpha sharing (out-of-frame) in monozygotic twins.

This CDR3 is 15 amino acids long. Germline V gene data show CDR1 as MNHEY and CDR2 as SVGEGT. V lost 6 bases and J lost 2, with 15 bases in between. The same specimen was also included in a second study, on yellow fever vaccine responses in identical twins.

The V call is TRBV6-2 or TRBV6-3, the J call TRBJ2-3; D might be TRBD2 (6 bases). The sample consisted of CD4+ T cells sorted from blood. The origin of this receptor is a woman in her late teens or twenties in good health. The CDR3 reads CASRRSGSYTDTQYF. The CDR3 region has the DNA TGTGCCAGCAGACGTAGCGGAAGCTACACAGATACGCAGTATTTT.